Sequencing of this T cell receptor (beta chain) was carried out in a study of CD8+CD57+ T cells in acquired aplastic anemia. General study findings and limits: Between the patient and control groups, CD8+ Simpson's diversity did not differ significantly.

Researchers used genomic DNA as the template to profile TCR beta VDJ and CDR3. Each CDR3 protein gets one entry after TCRdb re-called the reads with MiXCR. The table includes some 180,000 distinct CDR3 sequences, less than 50% detected once. This clonotype was found many times. Its antigen is undetermined. Patients picked for sequencing had shown CD8+CD57+ cell expansion detected by flow cytometry. Germline V lookup: CDR1 DFQATT, CDR2 SNEGSKA (reference sequence). The CDR3 is 9 amino acids. Sequenced: sorted CD4+, CD8+, or CD8+CD57+ T cells (not recorded which) from PBMCs. V gene TRBV20-1 combines with J gene TRBJ1-4; D remains ambiguous. The sequence was collected from a human donor with aplastic anemia. The CDR3 nucleotides are TGCAGGATGAGGGAAAAACTGTTTTTT. This translates into CRMREKLFF.